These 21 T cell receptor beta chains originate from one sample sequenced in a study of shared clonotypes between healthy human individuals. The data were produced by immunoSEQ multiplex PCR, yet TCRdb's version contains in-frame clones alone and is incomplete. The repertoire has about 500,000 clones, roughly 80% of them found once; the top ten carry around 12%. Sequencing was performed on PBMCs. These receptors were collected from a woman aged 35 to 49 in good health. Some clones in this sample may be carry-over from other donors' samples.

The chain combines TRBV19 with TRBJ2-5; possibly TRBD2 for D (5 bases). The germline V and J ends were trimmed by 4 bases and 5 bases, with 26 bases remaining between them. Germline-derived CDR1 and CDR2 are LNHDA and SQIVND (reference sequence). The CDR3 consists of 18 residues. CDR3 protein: CASSNPGRVGGHRETQYF. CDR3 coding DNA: TGTGCCAGTAGTAACCCGGGCCGAGTAGGCGGGCATCGGGAGACCCAGTACTTC.

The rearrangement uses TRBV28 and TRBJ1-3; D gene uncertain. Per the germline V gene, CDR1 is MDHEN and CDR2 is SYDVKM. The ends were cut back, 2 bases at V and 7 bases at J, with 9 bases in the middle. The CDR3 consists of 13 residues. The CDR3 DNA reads TGTGCCAGCAGTTTAAGGCAGGCGAACACCATATATTTT. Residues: CASSLRQANTIYF. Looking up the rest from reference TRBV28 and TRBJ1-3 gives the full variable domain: DVKVTQSSRYLVKRTGEKVFLECVQDMDHENMFWYRQDPGLGLRLIYFSYDVKMKEKGDIPEGYSVSREKKERFSLILESASTNQTSMYLCASSLRQANTIYFGEGSWLTVV.

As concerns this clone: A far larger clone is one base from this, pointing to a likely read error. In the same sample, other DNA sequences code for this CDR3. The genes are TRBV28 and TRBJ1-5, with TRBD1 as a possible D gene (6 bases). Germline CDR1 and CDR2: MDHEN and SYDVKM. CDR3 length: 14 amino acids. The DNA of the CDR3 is TGTGCCAGCAGTTTTGGGGGGGCGGGTCAGCCCCAGCACTTT. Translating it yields CASSFGGAGQPQHF.

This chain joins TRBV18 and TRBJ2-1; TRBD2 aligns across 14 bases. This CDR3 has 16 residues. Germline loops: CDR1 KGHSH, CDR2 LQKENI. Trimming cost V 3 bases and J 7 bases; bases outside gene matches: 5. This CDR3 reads CASSPGTSGSRNEQFF. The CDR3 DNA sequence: TGTGCCAGCTCACCCGGGACTAGCGGGAGTAGAAATGAGCAGTTCTTC.

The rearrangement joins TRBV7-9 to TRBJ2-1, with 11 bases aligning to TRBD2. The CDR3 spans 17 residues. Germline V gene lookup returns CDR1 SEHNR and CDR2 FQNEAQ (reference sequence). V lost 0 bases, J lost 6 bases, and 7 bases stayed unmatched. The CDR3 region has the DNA TGTGCCAGCAGCTTAGCGACGGGGACTAGCGGAGCCAATGAGCAGTTCTTC. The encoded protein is CASSLATGTSGANEQFF.

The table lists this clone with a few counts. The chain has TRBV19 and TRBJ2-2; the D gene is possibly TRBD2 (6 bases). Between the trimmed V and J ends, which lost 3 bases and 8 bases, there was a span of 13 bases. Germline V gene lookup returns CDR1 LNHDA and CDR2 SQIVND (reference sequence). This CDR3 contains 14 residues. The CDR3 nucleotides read TGTGCCAGTAGTATTGGGACTGCGAGTGGGGAGCTGTTTTTT. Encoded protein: CASSIGTASGELFF. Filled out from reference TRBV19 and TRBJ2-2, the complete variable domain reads DGGITQSPKYLFRKEGQNVTLSCEQNLNHDAMYWYRQDPGQGLRLIYYSQIVNDFQKGDIAEGYSVSREKKESFPLTVTSAQKNPTAFYLCASSIGTASGELFFGEGSRLTVL.

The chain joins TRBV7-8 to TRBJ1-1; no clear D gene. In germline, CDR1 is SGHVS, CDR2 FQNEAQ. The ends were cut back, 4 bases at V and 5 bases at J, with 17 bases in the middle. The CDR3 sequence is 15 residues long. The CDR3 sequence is CASSYVDGIGTEAFF. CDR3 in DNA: TGTGCCAGCAGCTATGTAGATGGTATCGGGACTGAAGCTTTCTTT.

The DNA of the CDR3 is TGTGCCAGCAGTACCGCCCGGACTAGCGGGAGATACGAGCAGTACTTC. Translating gives CASSTARTSGRYEQYF. V and J are TRBV27 and TRBJ2-5; 13 bases fit TRBD2. The J call is in doubt because the DNA end fits TRBJ2-7 better. Germline V gene sequence: CDR1 MNHEY, CDR2 SMNVEV (reference sequence). The CDR3 consists of 16 residues.

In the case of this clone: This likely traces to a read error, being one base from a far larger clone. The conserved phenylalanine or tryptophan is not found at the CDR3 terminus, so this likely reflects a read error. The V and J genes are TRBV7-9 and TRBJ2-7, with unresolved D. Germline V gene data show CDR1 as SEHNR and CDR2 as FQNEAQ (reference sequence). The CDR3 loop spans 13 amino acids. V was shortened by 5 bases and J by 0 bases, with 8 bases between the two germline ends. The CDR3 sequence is CASSPPLSYEQYL. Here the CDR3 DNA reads TGTGCCAGCAGCCCCCCCCTCTCCTACGAGCAGTACCTC.

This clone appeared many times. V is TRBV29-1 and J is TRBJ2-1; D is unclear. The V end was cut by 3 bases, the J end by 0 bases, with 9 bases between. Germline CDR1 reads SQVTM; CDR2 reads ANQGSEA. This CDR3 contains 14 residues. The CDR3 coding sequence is TGCAGCGTTGAGTCCGGAAGCTCCTACAATGAGCAGTTCTTC. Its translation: CSVESGSSYNEQFF.

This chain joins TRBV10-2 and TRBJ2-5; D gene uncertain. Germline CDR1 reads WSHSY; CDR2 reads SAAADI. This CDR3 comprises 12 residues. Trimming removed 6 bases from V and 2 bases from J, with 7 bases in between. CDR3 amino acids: CASRGDQETQYF. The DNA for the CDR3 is TGCGCCAGCAGGGGCGATCAAGAGACCCAGTACTTC.

CDR3 DNA: TGTGCCAGCAGCCTCGGGAACCTGGGGTACAATGAGCAGTTCTTC. It translates to CASSLGNLGYNEQFF. The chain employs TRBV6-1 and TRBJ2-1; possible D gene TRBD2, 5 bases. CDR1 and CDR2 from the germline V gene are MNHNS and SASEGT. CDR3 length: 15 amino acids. Trimming cost V 6 bases and J 4 bases, with 16 bases left between them.

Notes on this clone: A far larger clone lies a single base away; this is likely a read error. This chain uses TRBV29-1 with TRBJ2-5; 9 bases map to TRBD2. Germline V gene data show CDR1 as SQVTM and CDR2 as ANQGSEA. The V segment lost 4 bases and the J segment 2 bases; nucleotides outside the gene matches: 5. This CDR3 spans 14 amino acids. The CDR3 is CSVGGLARQETQYF. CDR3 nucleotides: TGCAGCGTTGGAGGACTAGCGAGACAAGAGACCCAGTACTTC.

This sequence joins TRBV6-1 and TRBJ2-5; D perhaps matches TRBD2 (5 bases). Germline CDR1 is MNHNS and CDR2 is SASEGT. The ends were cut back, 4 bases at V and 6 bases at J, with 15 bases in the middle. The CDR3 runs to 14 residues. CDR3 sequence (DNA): TGTGCCAGCAGTGCCCCCAGCGAGGGTCAGACCCAGTACTTC. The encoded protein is CASSAPSEGQTQYF.

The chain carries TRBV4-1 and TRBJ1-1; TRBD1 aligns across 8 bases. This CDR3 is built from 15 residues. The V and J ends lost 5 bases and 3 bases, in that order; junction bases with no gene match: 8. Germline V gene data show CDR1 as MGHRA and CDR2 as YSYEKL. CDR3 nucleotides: TGCGCCAGCAGCTACCGGACAGGGCGGTACACTGAAGCTTTCTTT. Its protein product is CASSYRTGRYTEAFF.

For the CDR3, the DNA is TGTGCCAGCTCTCTCGACAGGAACACCGGGGAGCTGTTTTTT. This translates into CASSLDRNTGELFF. This chain links TRBV18 with TRBJ2-2; TRBD1 might be the D (5 bases). This CDR3 has 14 amino acids. Per germline, CDR1 KGHSH and CDR2 LQKENI. The germline V and J ends were trimmed by 6 bases and 1 base, with 9 bases remaining between them.

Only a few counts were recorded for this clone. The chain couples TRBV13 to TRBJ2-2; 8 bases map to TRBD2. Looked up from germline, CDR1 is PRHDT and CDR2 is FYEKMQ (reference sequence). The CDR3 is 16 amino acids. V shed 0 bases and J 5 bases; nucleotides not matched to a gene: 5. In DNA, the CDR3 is TGTGCCAGCAGCTTAGGCCTTGGCGGGAGGACCGGGGAGCTGTTTTTT. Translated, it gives CASSLGLGGRTGELFF.

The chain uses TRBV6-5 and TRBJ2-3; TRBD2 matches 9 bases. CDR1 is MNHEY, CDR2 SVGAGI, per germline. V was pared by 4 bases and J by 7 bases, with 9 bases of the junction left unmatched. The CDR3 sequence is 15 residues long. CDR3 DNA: TGTGCCAGCAGTTTCGCTAGCGGGACGGTGAATACGCAGTATTTT. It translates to CASSFASGTVNTQYF.

The CDR3 sequence: CASSLWGAAEAFF. The CDR3 bases are TGTGCCAGCAGTTTATGGGGGGCCGCTGAAGCTTTCTTT. The V and J genes are TRBV28 and TRBJ1-1, with D perhaps TRBD1 (6 bases). Germline CDR1 MDHEN, CDR2 SYDVKM. The CDR3 is 13 residues long. The germline V and J ends were trimmed by 0 bases and 6 bases, with 8 bases remaining between them.

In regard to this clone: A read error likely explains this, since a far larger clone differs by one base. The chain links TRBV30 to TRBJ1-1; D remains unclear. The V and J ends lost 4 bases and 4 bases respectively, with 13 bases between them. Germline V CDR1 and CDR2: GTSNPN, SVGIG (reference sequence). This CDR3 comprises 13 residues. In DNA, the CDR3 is TGTGCCTGGAAATTGCGGCGGAGCACTGAAGCTTTCTTT. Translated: CAWKLRRSTEAFF.

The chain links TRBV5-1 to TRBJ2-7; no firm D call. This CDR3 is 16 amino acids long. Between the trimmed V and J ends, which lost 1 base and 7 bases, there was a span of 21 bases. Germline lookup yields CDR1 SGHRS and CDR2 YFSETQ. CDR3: CASSLTFSDPRREQYF. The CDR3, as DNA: TGCGCCAGCAGCTTGACGTTTTCGGACCCCCGGAGAGAGCAGTACTTC.